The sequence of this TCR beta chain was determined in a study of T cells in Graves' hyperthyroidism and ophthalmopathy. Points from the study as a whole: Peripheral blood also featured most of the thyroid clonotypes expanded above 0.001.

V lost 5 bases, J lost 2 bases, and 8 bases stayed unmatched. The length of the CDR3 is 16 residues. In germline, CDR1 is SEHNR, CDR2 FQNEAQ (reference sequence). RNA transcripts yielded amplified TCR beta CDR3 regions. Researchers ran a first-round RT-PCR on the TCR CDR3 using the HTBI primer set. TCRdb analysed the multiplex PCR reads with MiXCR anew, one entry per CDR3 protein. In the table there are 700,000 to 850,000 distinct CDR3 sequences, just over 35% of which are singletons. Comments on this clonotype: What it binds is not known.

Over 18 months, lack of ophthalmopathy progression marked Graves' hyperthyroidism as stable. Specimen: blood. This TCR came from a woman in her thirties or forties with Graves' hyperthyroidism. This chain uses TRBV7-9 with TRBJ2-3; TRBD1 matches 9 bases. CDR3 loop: CASSLGQGRVTDTQYF. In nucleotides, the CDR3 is TGTGCCAGCAGCCTGGGACAGGGAAGGGTCACAGATACGCAGTATTTT.